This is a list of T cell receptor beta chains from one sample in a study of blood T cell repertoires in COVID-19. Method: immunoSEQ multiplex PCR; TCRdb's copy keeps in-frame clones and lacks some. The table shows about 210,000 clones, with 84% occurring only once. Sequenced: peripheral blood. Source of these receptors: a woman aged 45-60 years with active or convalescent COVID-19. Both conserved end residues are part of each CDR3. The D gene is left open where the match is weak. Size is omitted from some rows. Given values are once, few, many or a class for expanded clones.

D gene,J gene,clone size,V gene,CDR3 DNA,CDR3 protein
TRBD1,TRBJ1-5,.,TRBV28,TGTGCCAGCGGACAGGGCCTGTATCAGCCCCAGCATTTT,CASGQGLYQPQHF
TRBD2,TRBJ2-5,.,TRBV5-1,TGCGCCAGCAGCTTGAGAGGGAGGGGAGAGACCCAGTACTTC,CASSLRGRGETQYF
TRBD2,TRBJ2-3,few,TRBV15,TGTGCCACCAGCAGAGGGCGAGCGGGGCCCGCAGATACGCAGTATTTT,CATSRGRAGPADTQYF
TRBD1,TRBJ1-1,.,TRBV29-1,TGCAGCGTAGTCGGACAGGGACGGAACACTGAAGCTTTCTTT,CSVVGQGRNTEAFF
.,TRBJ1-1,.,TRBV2,TGTGCCAGCATTCTCTACACTGAAGCTTTCTTT,CASILYTEAFF
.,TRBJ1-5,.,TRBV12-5,TGTGCTAGTGGTTTGGCGACCGACGGGAATCAGCCCCAGCATTTT,CASGLATDGNQPQHF
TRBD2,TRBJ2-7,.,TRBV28,TGTGCCAGCAGGCGGGAGTTCTCCTCCTACGAGCAGTACTTC,CASRREFSSYEQYF
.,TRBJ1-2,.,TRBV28,TGTGCCAGCAGGGTACCCCGGGACTATGGCTACACCTTC,CASRVPRDYGYTF
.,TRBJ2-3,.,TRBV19,TGTGCCAGTAGCAGCGGAAGCACAGATACGCAGTATTTT,CASSSGSTDTQYF
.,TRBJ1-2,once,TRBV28,TGTGCCAGCAGGCCGACAGGCTATGGCTACACCTTC,CASRPTGYGYTF
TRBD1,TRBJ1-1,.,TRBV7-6,TGTGCCAGCAGCTTAGTAGGGACAGGGGGCACTGAAGCTTTCTTT,CASSLVGTGGTEAFF
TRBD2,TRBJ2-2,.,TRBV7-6,TGTGCCAGCAGCTTGGAGCTAGCGGCGAACACCGGGGAGCTGTTTTTT,CASSLELAANTGELFF
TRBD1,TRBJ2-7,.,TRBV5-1,TGCGCCAGCAGCTTTAGCAGGGGGACCTACGAGCAGTACTTC,CASSFSRGTYEQYF
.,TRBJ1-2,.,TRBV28,TGTGCCAGCAGGACGGAGGGGCGATCCTATGGCTACACCTTC,CASRTEGRSYGYTF
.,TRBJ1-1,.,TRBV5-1,TGCGCCAGCAGCTCGGGGGGGTACACTGAAGCTTTCTTT,CASSSGGYTEAFF
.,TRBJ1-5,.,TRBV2,TGTGCCAGCACCCTTCCACAGGGACCTGGCCATCAGCCCCAGCATTTT,CASTLPQGPGHQPQHF
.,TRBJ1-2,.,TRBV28,TGTGCCAGCAGTTTATCTAGTTTCGTGCAATCCAACTATGGCTACACCTTC,CASSLSSFVQSNYGYTF
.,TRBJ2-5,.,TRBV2,TGTGCCAGCAGTACAGGGACGCCAGAGACCCAGTACTTC,CASSTGTPETQYF
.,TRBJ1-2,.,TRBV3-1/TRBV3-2,TGTGCCAGCAGCCAAGATCTAAGTCTTGGCTACACCTTC,CASSQDLSLGYTF
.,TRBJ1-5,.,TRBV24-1,TGTGCCACTCACCCCGGGAGTTATAGCAATCAGCCCCAGCATTTT,CATHPGSYSNQPQHF
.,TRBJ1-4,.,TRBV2,TGTGCCAGCAGTGTAATCCGGGAAAAACTGTTTTTT,CASSVIREKLFF
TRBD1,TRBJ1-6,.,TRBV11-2,TGTGCCAGCAGCCTCAGGACAGGGGGAAGCTCCTATAATTCACCCCTCCACTTT,CASSLRTGGSSYNSPLHF
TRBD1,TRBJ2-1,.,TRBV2,TGTGCCAGCAGCCCGAACAGGGGTACTGAGCAGTTCTTC,CASSPNRGTEQFF
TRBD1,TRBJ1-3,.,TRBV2,TGTGCCAGCAGTAACCGGGACAGGGGAAACACCATATATTTT,CASSNRDRGNTIYF
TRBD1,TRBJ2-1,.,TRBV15,TGTGCCACCAGCAAAGACAGGGGTTCGGGTGGCAATGAGCAGTTCTTC,CATSKDRGSGGNEQFF
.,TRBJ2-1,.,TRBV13,TGTGCCAGCAGCCGGGCGGGTAATGAGCAGTTCTTC,CASSRAGNEQFF
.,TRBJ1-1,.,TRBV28,TGTGCCAGCAGTACTTTGGGCCGACCGAACACTGAAGCTTTCTTT,CASSTLGRPNTEAFF
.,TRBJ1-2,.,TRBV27,TGTGCCAGCAGTTTATTTCGGGGTAGCTATGGCTACACCTTC,CASSLFRGSYGYTF
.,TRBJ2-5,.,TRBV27,TGTGCCAGCAGTTTAGCCGGGGTTAGGGGGCAAGAGACCCAGTACTTC,CASSLAGVRGQETQYF
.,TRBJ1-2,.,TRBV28,TGTGCCAGCAGCCTTGCGGGGCGGTTGGGTGGCTACACCTTC,CASSLAGRLGGYTF
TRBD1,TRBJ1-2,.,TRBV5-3,TGTGCCAGAAGCCACCCCGTTAACAGGGGGTGGGATGGCTACACCTTC,CARSHPVNRGWDGYTF
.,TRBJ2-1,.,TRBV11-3,TGTGCCAGCAGCCGCCGTGGGGAGGGGGGGAATGAGCAGTTCTTC,CASSRRGEGGNEQFF
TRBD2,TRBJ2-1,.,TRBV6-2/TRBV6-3,TGTGCCAGCGGTTTCGGCCTAGCGGGAGCATGGAATGAGCAGTTCTTC,CASGFGLAGAWNEQFF
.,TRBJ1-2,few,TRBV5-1,TGCGCCAGCAGCTCGCAGGGGCCGCCGTATGGCTACACCTTC,CASSSQGPPYGYTF
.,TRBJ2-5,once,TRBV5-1,TGCGCCAGCAGCTTCGGAGAGACCCAGTACTTC,CASSFGETQYF
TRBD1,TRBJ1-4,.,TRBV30,TGTGCCTGGAGTAAAACAGGGGGCGCTGGGGAAAAACTGTTTTTT,CAWSKTGGAGEKLFF
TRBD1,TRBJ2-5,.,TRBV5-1,TGCGCCAGCAGCCGTCAGGGACAGGGAGACCAAGAGACCCAGTACTTC,CASSRQGQGDQETQYF
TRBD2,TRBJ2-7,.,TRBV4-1,TGCGCCAGCAGCCGGGAAGGACTAGCCTACCACGAGCAGTACTTC,CASSREGLAYHEQYF
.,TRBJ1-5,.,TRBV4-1,TGCGCCAGCAGCCAAGAAGAAATAAGGGCGGGACAGCCCCAGCATTTT,CASSQEEIRAGQPQHF
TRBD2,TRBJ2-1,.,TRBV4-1,TGCGCCAGCAGCCCGACTAGCGGGGGGATGGTTGAGCAGTTCTTC,CASSPTSGGMVEQFF
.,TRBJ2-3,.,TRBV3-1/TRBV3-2,TGTGCCAGCAGCCCATACGGGGGGCGGACAGATACGCAGTATTTT,CASSPYGGRTDTQYF
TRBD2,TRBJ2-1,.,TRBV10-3,TGTGCCATCAGTGAGGCCGGGACTAGCAGGAATGAGCAGTTCTTC,CAISEAGTSRNEQFF
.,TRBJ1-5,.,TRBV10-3,TGTGCCATCAGTTCCGACGGGGGGAATCAGCCCCAGCATTTT,CAISSDGGNQPQHF
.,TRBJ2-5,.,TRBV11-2,TGTGCCAGCAGCACCAATTCCAGGGAGACCCAGTACTTC,CASSTNSRETQYF
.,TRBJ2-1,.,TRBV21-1,TGTGCCAGCAGCAAAGTGGAATCCGGGGAGCAGTTCTTC,CASSKVESGEQFF
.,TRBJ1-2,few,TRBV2,TGTGCCAGCAGTACTCAGGGAAACTATGGCTACACCTTC,CASSTQGNYGYTF
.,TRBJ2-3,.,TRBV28,TGTGCCAGCAGTTTGAGTAGCCTGGCAGATACGCAGTATTTT,CASSLSSLADTQYF
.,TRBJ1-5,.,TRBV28,TGTGCCAGCAGCAGGAAAGAGGGTCAGCCCCAGCATTTT,CASSRKEGQPQHF
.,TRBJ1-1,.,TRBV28,TGTGCCAGCAGTTTATGGAGCATGAACACTGAAGCTTTCTTT,CASSLWSMNTEAFF
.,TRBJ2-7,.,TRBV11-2,TGTGCCAGCAGCTTAGCGGCGGGTACTACCTACGAGCAGTACTTC,CASSLAAGTTYEQYF
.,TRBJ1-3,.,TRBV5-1,TGCGCCAGGCCAGACCGGAGAGGGTTCTCTGGAAACACCATATATTTT,CARPDRRGFSGNTIYF